The clone carrying this TCR beta chain has more than one count but fewer than ten. This CDR3 contains 14 residues. The germline gives CDR1 LNHDA, CDR2 SQIVND (reference sequence). V was trimmed by 3 bases and J by 5 bases, leaving 13 bases between them. This sample is part of a study of read filtering for tumor transcriptome and immune sequencing. At the level of the study: RNA-seq yielded only about 75 to 1,400 TCR reads, IR-seq about 4.05 to 11 million.

This library used roughly 400 ng RNA and molecular barcoded adaptors spanning alpha/delta and beta/gamma chains. Via MiXCR, TCRdb re-called the reads, giving one row per CDR3 protein. The sample carries tens of thousands of distinct CDR3 sequences, around an eighth recorded once. The source of this sequence is a donor aged 40 or older with multiple myeloma. The J gene is TRBJ1-1, the V gene TRBV19; D gene uncertain. Sequencing input: a population of CD138-negative cells sorted from bone marrow. CDR3 sequence: CASSIEMLGTEAFF. CDR3 nucleotides: TGTGCCAGTAGTATTGAAATGCTAGGAACTGAAGCTTTCTTT.